This passage covers 32 T cell receptor beta chains from one sample sequenced in a study of shared clonotypes between healthy human individuals. Positively selected for CCR7, the CD45RO-negative cells used as naive CD8 cells excluded terminally differentiated effector memory CD45RA+ cells. Here immunoSEQ multiplex PCR was the method, and the copy in TCRdb shows in-frame clones only, minus some. Here the sample spans about 2.1 million clones, 85% to 95% being singletons. The sequenced sample was naive CD8+ T cells from PBMCs. Receptors originate from a man aged 18-30 years in good health. Some clones in this sample may be carry-over from other donors' samples.

This rearrangement joins TRBV19 to TRBJ2-1; 8 nucleotides align to TRBD2. The germline gives CDR1 LNHDA, CDR2 SQIVND (reference sequence). CDR3 size: 15 residues. V trimming: 1 base; J trimming: 6 bases; junction bases outside the gene matches: 5. In nucleotides, the CDR3 is TGTGCCAGTAGTATAGTACCGGGACTAGTCAATGAGCAGTTCTTC. Protein sequence: CASSIVPGLVNEQFF.

The gene calls are TRBV15 and TRBJ1-2; perhaps TRBD1 as D (6 bases). This CDR3 comprises 14 residues. The germline CDR1 and CDR2 sequences are LNHNV and YYDKDF (reference sequence). Between the trimmed V and J ends, which lost 0 bases and 3 bases, there was a span of 8 bases. CDR3 sequence: CATSRDKGDYGYTF. CDR3 sequence (DNA): TGTGCCACCAGCAGAGATAAGGGGGACTATGGCTACACCTTC. Full variable domain (rest looked up from reference TRBV15 and TRBJ1-2): DAMVIQNPRYQVTQFGKPVTLSCSQTLNHNVMYWYQQKSSQAPKLLFHYYDKDFNNEADTPDNFQSRRPNTSFCFLDIRSPGLGDTAMYLCATSRDKGDYGYTFGSGTRLTVV.

This rearrangement joins TRBV4-1 to TRBJ1-2, with a possible D match to TRBD1 (6 bases). The CDR3 loop spans 13 amino acids. The ends were cut back, 3 bases at V and 5 bases at J, with 10 bases in the middle. Germline assignment: CDR1 MGHRA and CDR2 YSYEKL. CDR3 sequence: CASSQRGGYGYTF. The CDR3 DNA follows: TGCGCCAGCAGCCAGAGGGGGGGATATGGCTACACCTTC.

The J gene is TRBJ1-1, the V gene TRBV21-1. TRBV21-1 is termed a pseudogene. The CDR3 extends over 14 amino acids. The CDR3 nucleotides are TGTGCCAGCAGCGCCCTTGAATCGGTCACTGAAGCTTTCTTT. It translates to CASSALESVTEAFF.

This sequence joins TRBV7-9 and TRBJ2-5, with 7 bases aligning to TRBD2. V lost 8 bases to trimming and J lost 2 bases; unmatched junction nucleotides: 11. From germline, CDR1 is SEHNR and CDR2 FQNEAQ (reference sequence). The CDR3 has 15 residues. The CDR3 region has the DNA TGTGCCAGCCGACCCAGGGCTAGCGGTCAAGAGACCCAGTACTTC. Translated, it gives CASRPRASGQETQYF. Full variable domain (rest looked up from reference TRBV7-9 and TRBJ2-5): DTGVSQNPRHKITKRGQNVTFRCDPISEHNRLYWYRQTLGQGPEFLTYFQNEAQLEKSRLLSDRFSAERPKGSFSTLEIQRTEQGDSAMYLCASRPRASGQETQYFGPGTRLLVL.

This clone was detected once. As DNA, the CDR3 is TGTGCCAGTAGTATAGTCGCCCGGACTAGCAGAACGTTAGATACGCAGTATTTT. This gives the protein CASSIVARTSRTLDTQYF. The chain combines TRBV19 with TRBJ2-3; TRBD2 matches 8 bases. The CDR3 totals 18 residues. The V and J ends lost 1 base and 5 bases, in that order; junction bases with no gene match: 14. Germline lookup yields CDR1 LNHDA and CDR2 SQIVND (reference sequence).

A few counts support this clone. The chain combines TRBV7-9 with TRBJ1-1, with 9 bases identical to TRBD1. The ends lost 2 bases at V and 4 bases at J; junction bases unmatched: 2. The germline CDR1 and CDR2 sequences are SEHNR and FQNEAQ (reference sequence). This CDR3 spans 14 amino acids. CDR3 amino acids: CASSLTGGLTEAFF. In nucleotides, the CDR3 is TGTGCCAGCAGCTTAACAGGGGGCCTCACTGAAGCTTTCTTT. The full variable domain, rest sourced from reference TRBV7-9 and TRBJ1-1, is DTGVSQNPRHKITKRGQNVTFRCDPISEHNRLYWYRQTLGQGPEFLTYFQNEAQLEKSRLLSDRFSAERPKGSFSTLEIQRTEQGDSAMYLCASSLTGGLTEAFFGQGTRLTVV.

The chain couples TRBV7-6 to TRBJ2-2, with 7 bases lining up with TRBD2. CDR1 and CDR2 from the germline V gene are SGHVS and FNYEAQ. Germline trimming cut 3 bases from V and 4 bases from J; bases unmatched to any gene: 8. The CDR3 is 16 amino acids. The CDR3 DNA sequence: TGTGCCAGCAGCTTGTTGGGCGGGAGAGGCACCGGGGAGCTGTTTTTT. Residues: CASSLLGGRGTGELFF. The full variable domain, with the rest looked up from reference TRBV7-6 and TRBJ2-2, is GAGVSQSPRYKVTKRGQDVALRCDPISGHVSLYWYRQALGQGPEFLTYFNYEAQQDKSGLPNDRFSAERPEGSISTLTIQRTEQRDSAMYRCASSLLGGRGTGELFFGEGSRLTVL.

The chain uses TRBV25-1 and TRBJ2-7; no reliable D call. CDR3 length: 15 residues. Trimming left V 1 base short and J 3 bases short, with 13 bases between. Germline V gene data show CDR1 as MGHDK and CDR2 as SYGVNS. The CDR3 DNA sequence: TGTGCCAGCAGTGAATCCGGGCTTGGGGTCTACGAGCAGTACTTC. The encoded protein is CASSESGLGVYEQYF.

The chain links TRBV4-1 to TRBJ2-2, with D tentatively TRBD1 (6 bases). Germline lookup yields CDR1 MGHRA and CDR2 YSYEKL. Trimming removed 4 bases from V and 6 bases from J, with 12 bases in between. The CDR3 has 14 amino acids. CDR3 in DNA: TGCGCCAGCAGCCCTCAGGGGTACGCCGGGGAGCTGTTTTTT. This translates into CASSPQGYAGELFF.

This chain uses TRBV6-5 with TRBJ2-7; D tentatively reads TRBD1 or TRBD2 (5 bases each). The V and J ends lost 1 base and 2 bases respectively, with 12 bases between them. CDR1 and CDR2 (germline): MNHEY, SVGAGI. The CDR3 extends over 15 amino acids. CDR3 residues: CASSYLEGRTYEQYF. CDR3 DNA sequence: TGTGCCAGCAGTTACTTAGAGGGGAGAACCTACGAGCAGTACTTC.

The rearrangement uses TRBV15 and TRBJ2-5; TRBD2 matches 8 bases. Germline V gene data show CDR1 as LNHNV and CDR2 as YYDKDF (reference sequence). This CDR3 spans 15 amino acids. Trimming removed 0 bases from V and 4 bases from J; junction bases left unmatched: 4. The CDR3, as DNA: TGTGCCACCAGCAGAGATATCCTAGCGGGAGAGACCCAGTACTTC. It yields the protein CATSRDILAGETQYF.

Written as DNA, the CDR3 is TGTGCCAGCAGCTTAGATCAGGTTGTGGACCTCCACTTT. Its translation: CASSLDQVVDLHF. The chain links TRBV11-2 to TRBJ1-6; D ambiguous. Germline assignment: CDR1 SGHAT and CDR2 FQNNGV. Trimming took 0 bases from V and 15 from J, leaving 12 bases between them. CDR3 size: 13 residues.

On this clone: A much larger clone differs by one base, so this may be a read error. In the same sample, other DNA sequences code for this CDR3. The CDR3 here is CASSLANNEQFF. The CDR3 region has the DNA TGTGCCAGCAGCTTAGCGAACAATGAGCAGTTCTTC. The rearrangement joins TRBV7-8 to TRBJ2-1; unclear D gene. The CDR3 is 12 residues long. Trimming left V 0 bases short and J 5 bases short, with 2 bases between. Looked up from germline, CDR1 is SGHVS and CDR2 is FQNEAQ. Together with reference TRBV7-8 and TRBJ2-1, the CDR3 gives the full variable domain: GAGVSQSPRYKVAKRGQDVALRCDPISGHVSLFWYQQALGQGPEFLTYFQNEAQLDKSGLPSDRFFAERPEGSVSTLKIQRTQQEDSAVYLCASSLANNEQFFGPGTRLTVL.

The chain couples TRBV4-1 to TRBJ1-1; D might be TRBD1 (6 bases). The germline V gene has CDR1 MGHRA and CDR2 YSYEKL. V was shortened by 0 bases and J by 11 bases, with 19 bases between the two germline ends. The CDR3 is 15 residues long. The CDR3 bases are TGCGCCAGCAGCCAAGATCATAATACGGGGGCCGGGGCTTTCTTT. Translated: CASSQDHNTGAGAFF.

V is TRBV7-8 and J is TRBJ2-7; 9 bases agree with TRBD1. The CDR3 runs to 16 residues. V was clipped by 0 bases and J by 0 bases; unmatched bases: 3. In germline, CDR1 is SGHVS, CDR2 FQNEAQ. Written as DNA, the CDR3 is TGTGCCAGCAGCTTAGCACGACAGGGGGTCTCCTACGAGCAGTACTTC. Residues: CASSLARQGVSYEQYF.

The V and J genes are TRBV30 and TRBJ2-2; TRBD1 matches at 8 bases. Germline V gives CDR1 GTSNPN, CDR2 SVGIG (reference sequence). This CDR3 is 13 amino acids long. V lost 4 bases to trimming and J lost 6 bases; unmatched junction nucleotides: 4. CDR3 in amino acids: CAWNQGAAGELFF. DNA of the CDR3: TGTGCCTGGAACCAGGGGGCGGCCGGGGAGCTGTTTTTT.

J is TRBJ2-7 and V is TRBV7-2, with a weak D call TRBD1 (5 bases). The CDR3 is 14 amino acids. CDR1 SGHTA and CDR2 FQGNSA come from the germline V gene. The germline V and J ends were trimmed by 5 bases and 4 bases, with 15 bases remaining between them. CDR3 nucleotide sequence: TGTGCCAGCAGCACCCGAGACAGACCTTACGAGCAGTACTTC. This sequence encodes CASSTRDRPYEQYF.

The chain is built from TRBV5-4 and TRBJ2-7; 10 nucleotides align to TRBD1. V lost 1 base and J lost 1; bases outside the gene matches: 2. The germline gives CDR1 SGHNT, CDR2 YYREEE (reference sequence). The CDR3 extends over 15 amino acids. The CDR3 bases are TGTGCCAGCAGCTTGAGGACAGGGGGTTCCTACGAGCAGTACTTC. Translated: CASSLRTGGSYEQYF.

This chain connects TRBV7-2 to TRBJ2-5, with 8 bases that match TRBD2. The CDR3 length is 14 residues. The J segment lost 4 bases and the V segment lost 8 bases, leaving 9 bases of the junction unmatched. Germline values: CDR1 SGHTA, CDR2 FQGNSA. DNA for the CDR3: TGTGCCAGCGGGGTGAGCGGGGGCGGAGAGACCCAGTACTTC. Amino acids: CASGVSGGGETQYF.

The rearrangement uses TRBV9 and TRBJ2-3; TRBD2 aligns across 10 bases. The J segment lost 6 bases and the V segment lost 3 bases, leaving 4 bases of the junction unmatched. CDR1 is SGDLS and CDR2 is YYNGEE in the germline V gene. The CDR3 is 14 residues long. This chain's CDR3 is CASSATSGSDTQYF. The CDR3, as DNA: TGTGCCAGCAGCGCGACTAGCGGGTCGGATACGCAGTATTTT. Full variable domain (missing parts from reference TRBV9 and TRBJ2-3): DSGVTQTPKHLITATGQRVTLRCSPRSGDLSVYWYQQSLDQGLQFLIQYYNGEERAKGNILERFSAQQFPDLHSELNLSSLELGDSALYFCASSATSGSDTQYFGPGTRLTVL.

The rearrangement links TRBV6-1 to TRBJ2-5, with D possibly matching TRBD2 (6 bases). CDR3 size: 16 residues. Trimming pared 4 bases from V and 2 bases from J, leaving 17 bases between. Germline V lookup: CDR1 MNHNS, CDR2 SASEGT. CDR3 DNA: TGTGCCAGCAGTGCGGCTGGGGGGAGTCTTCAAGAGACCCAGTACTTC. Translating it yields CASSAAGGSLQETQYF.

The chain recombines TRBV6-5 with TRBJ2-1, with 9 bases that match TRBD1. V lost 6 bases to trimming and J lost 2 bases; unmatched junction nucleotides: 5. The CDR3 runs 15 residues. Germline CDR1 MNHEY, CDR2 SVGAGI. CDR3: CASRTGTGPYNEQFF. The DNA for the CDR3 is TGTGCCAGCAGAACCGGGACAGGGCCCTACAATGAGCAGTTCTTC.

The count of this clone is one. Other nucleotide sequences in the sample specify the same CDR3. This chain links TRBV7-8 with TRBJ2-1; 10 bases line up with TRBD2. The CDR3 is 15 amino acids. Germline values: CDR1 SGHVS, CDR2 FQNEAQ. Unmatched junction bases numbered 3, after V lost 4 bases and J lost 3 bases. The DNA of the CDR3 is TGTGCCAGCAGCTCCTGGACTAGCGGCTACAATGAGCAGTTCTTC. Amino acids: CASSSWTSGYNEQFF.

The CDR3 sequence: CASSLAGVSQPQHF. In DNA form, the CDR3 reads TGTGCCAGCAGCTTAGCAGGGGTCAGTCAGCCCCAGCATTTT. The gene calls are TRBV7-2 and TRBJ1-5, with D perhaps TRBD1 (5 bases). Germline CDR1 is SGHTA and CDR2 is FQGNSA. The CDR3 loop spans 14 amino acids. V was trimmed by 0 bases and J by 6 bases, leaving 9 bases between them.

The chain combines TRBV10-1 with TRBJ1-5; 10 bases align to TRBD1. CDR1 WNHNN and CDR2 SYGVQD come from the germline V gene (reference sequence). V lost 7 bases to trimming and J lost 6 bases; unmatched junction nucleotides: 15. This CDR3 is 17 amino acids long. CDR3 bases: TGCGCCAGCACCCCTCCACCGGGACAGGGGTTGAGTCAGCCCCAGCATTTT. This encodes CASTPPPGQGLSQPQHF.

V is TRBV19 and J is TRBJ2-7, with no clear D. Germline CDR1 is LNHDA and CDR2 is SQIVND (reference sequence). The V and J ends lost 2 bases and 4 bases respectively, with 12 bases between them. The CDR3 consists of 14 residues. This CDR3 reads CASSISLNRYEQYF. The CDR3 DNA is TGTGCCAGTAGTATAAGTCTAAACCGATACGAGCAGTACTTC.

This clone has a single count. V is TRBV27 and J is TRBJ1-1; tentative D call: TRBD1 (6 bases). CDR1 is MNHEY and CDR2 is SMNVEV in the germline V gene (reference sequence). V was clipped by 2 bases and J by 4 bases, with 17 bases between them. The CDR3 length is 16 residues. CDR3 DNA sequence: TGTGCCAGCAGTTTAACCTACAGGGCCGGCGGCACTGAAGCTTTCTTT. Residues: CASSLTYRAGGTEAFF.

The chain couples TRBV7-9 to TRBJ1-6, with TRBD1 matching over 7 bases. CDR3 length: 16 residues. V lost 5 bases and J lost 7; bases outside the gene matches: 11. Germline V lookup: CDR1 SEHNR, CDR2 FQNEAQ (reference sequence). The CDR3 protein is CASSPPLDRANSPLHF. CDR3 sequence (DNA): TGTGCCAGCAGCCCACCCCTCGACAGGGCGAATTCACCCCTCCACTTT.

This chain links TRBV11-3 with TRBJ1-4, with D unclear. CDR1 SGHNT and CDR2 YENEEA come from the germline V gene. The CDR3 covers 15 residues. V dropped 5 bases and J dropped 3 bases, with 13 bases sitting between them. CDR3: CASSRGMQSNEKLFF. The DNA for the CDR3 is TGTGCCAGCAGCCGGGGAATGCAGTCTAATGAAAAACTGTTTTTT.

This CDR3 is CSVGGFSTDTQYF. The CDR3 DNA is TGCAGCGTTGGGGGTTTCAGCACAGATACGCAGTATTTT. The chain links TRBV29-1 to TRBJ2-3; D uncertain. The CDR3 is made up of 13 amino acids. From germline, CDR1 is SQVTM and CDR2 ANQGSEA. The germline V and J ends were trimmed by 4 bases and 0 bases, with 8 bases remaining between them.

The chain uses TRBV27 and TRBJ2-1; no reliable D call. Germline lookup yields CDR1 MNHEY and CDR2 SMNVEV (reference sequence). The CDR3 is 13 residues long. Trimming took 6 bases from V and 9 from J, leaving 15 bases between them. The CDR3 DNA reads as TGTGCCAGCAGACCACGTGGGGATTTTGAGCAGTTCTTC. It specifies CASRPRGDFEQFF.